One sample yielded the 14 T cell receptor beta chains listed below, sequenced in a study of blood T cell repertoires in COVID-19. TCRdb's table, derived via immunoSEQ multiplex PCR, lists solely in-frame clones and lacks some. The sample includes roughly 150,000 clones, around 80% of them seen just once. Material: peripheral blood. These receptors came from an older woman who had recovered from COVID-19.

The chain joins TRBV2 to TRBJ2-7; perhaps TRBD1 as D (7 bases). Germline-derived CDR1 and CDR2 are SNHLY and FYNNEI. The length of the CDR3 is 14 residues. The V and J ends lost 4 bases and 4 bases respectively, with 14 bases between them. The CDR3 DNA reads as TGTGCCAGCAGTGTGGGCAGGGGGACTTACGAGCAGTACTTC. It is translated as CASSVGRGTYEQYF.

The chain recombines TRBV9 with TRBJ2-2, with D unclear. The CDR3 loop spans 12 amino acids. V lost 4 bases to trimming and J lost 6 bases, with 7 bases between them. The germline V gene encodes CDR1 SGDLS and CDR2 YYNGEE. DNA of the CDR3: TGTGCCAGCAGCCTACCCGCCGGGGAGCTGTTTTTT. Translation: CASSLPAGELFF.

In regard to this clone: This sample also contains other DNA sequences that code for the same CDR3. The rearrangement joins TRBV5-1 to TRBJ1-2; perhaps TRBD1 as D (5 bases). V was shortened by 0 bases and J by 4 bases, with 7 bases between the two germline ends. The V gene's germline CDR1 is SGHRS and CDR2 YFSETQ. The CDR3 is made up of 13 amino acids. CDR3 DNA: TGCGCCAGCAGCTTGGATAGGGGCTATGGCTACACCTTC. Its translation: CASSLDRGYGYTF. The full variable domain, in which reference TRBV5-1 and TRBJ1-2 provide the parts outside the CDR3, is KAGVTQTPRYLIKTRGQQVTLSCSPISGHRSVSWYQQTPGQGLQFLFEYFSETQRNKGNFPGRFSGRQFSNSRSEMNVSTLELGDSALYLCASSLDRGYGYTFGSGTRLTVV.

The genes are TRBV7-9 and TRBJ1-1, with 9 positions matching TRBD1. Germline CDR1 is SEHNR and CDR2 is FQNEAQ (reference sequence). The CDR3 runs 13 residues. Losses at the gene ends were 6 bases for V and 5 bases for J; bases not matched to a gene: 4. The CDR3: CASRFDRGTEAFF. CDR3 sequence (DNA): TGTGCCAGCAGATTCGACAGGGGGACTGAAGCTTTCTTT.

The chain uses TRBV2 and TRBJ2-1, with TRBD1 matching over 7 bases. The CDR3 length is 13 residues. V lost 10 bases and J lost 0; bases outside the gene matches: 3. Germline V gives CDR1 SNHLY, CDR2 FYNNEI. CDR3 loop: CATRDSSYNEQFF. The CDR3 DNA sequence: TGTGCCACCCGGGACAGCTCCTACAATGAGCAGTTCTTC.

The rearrangement joins TRBV7-8 to TRBJ2-1; 12 nucleotides match TRBD1. This CDR3 spans 14 amino acids. Germline V lookup: CDR1 SGHVS, CDR2 FQNEAQ. V lost 7 bases and J lost 8; bases outside the gene matches: 6. Here the CDR3 DNA reads TGTGCCAGCAAGGGGACAGGGGGCCACCATGAGCAGTTCTTC. Translation gives CASKGTGGHHEQFF. Full variable domain (remainder filled in from reference TRBV7-8 and TRBJ2-1): GAGVSQSPRYKVAKRGQDVALRCDPISGHVSLFWYQQALGQGPEFLTYFQNEAQLDKSGLPSDRFFAERPEGSVSTLKIQRTQQEDSAVYLCASKGTGGHHEQFFGPGTRLTVL.

The CDR3 is CASSLAGWETQYF. CDR3 coding DNA: TGCGCCAGCAGCCTAGCGGGGTGGGAGACCCAGTACTTC. The chain couples TRBV5-1 to TRBJ2-5; 9 bases are a match to TRBD2. Germline CDR1 reads SGHRS; CDR2 reads YFSETQ. CDR3 length: 13 amino acids. V lost 4 bases, J lost 5 bases, and 3 bases stayed unmatched.

This clone was seen once. The chain joins TRBV6-5 to TRBJ2-7; TRBD2 aligns across 9 bases. Unmatched junction bases numbered 12, after V lost 6 bases and J lost 6 bases. Per the germline V gene, CDR1 is MNHEY and CDR2 is SVGAGI. The CDR3 is 15 amino acids. The CDR3 reads CASRPVAGALREQYF. Written as DNA, the CDR3 is TGTGCCAGCAGACCCGTAGCGGGGGCTCTCCGCGAGCAGTACTTC.

This chain uses TRBV5-1 with TRBJ1-1; 8 nucleotides align to TRBD1. There are 14 residues in the CDR3. Germline CDR1 and CDR2: SGHRS and YFSETQ. The ends lost 3 bases at V and 3 bases at J; junction bases unmatched: 4. DNA of the CDR3: TGCGCCAGCAGCTCCAGGGGGCAGGACACTGAAGCTTTCTTT. Its translation is CASSSRGQDTEAFF.

The rearrangement joins TRBV19 to TRBJ1-2, with 7 bases identical to TRBD1. The J segment lost 1 base and the V segment lost 7 bases, leaving 12 bases of the junction unmatched. CDR1 and CDR2 from the germline V gene are LNHDA and SQIVND (reference sequence). The CDR3 is 16 residues long. The chain's CDR3 is CASTRGHRGINYGYTF. The DNA for the CDR3 is TGTGCCAGTACCCGGGGGCACAGGGGCATTAACTATGGCTACACCTTC.

This clone appeared a single time. This sequence joins TRBV7-8 and TRBJ1-1; D gene unclear. Germline assignment: CDR1 SGHVS and CDR2 FQNEAQ. The CDR3 spans 14 residues. V shed 3 bases and J shed 6 bases, with 14 bases lying between them. This chain's CDR3 is CASSFNSLQSEAFF. The CDR3 nucleotides are TGTGCCAGCAGCTTTAACAGCCTACAGTCTGAAGCTTTCTTT.

The rearrangement uses TRBV5-4 and TRBJ1-1; 7 positions agree with TRBD1. The junction had 7 bases not matched to a gene; V was cut back by 0 bases and J by 5 bases. The CDR3 has 15 amino acids. The germline gives CDR1 SGHNT, CDR2 YYREEE (reference sequence). This CDR3 is CASSLDRGRRTEAFF. In DNA, the CDR3 is TGTGCCAGCAGCTTGGACAGGGGAAGAAGAACTGAAGCTTTCTTT. Variable domain in full (rest from reference TRBV5-4 and TRBJ1-1): ETGVTQSPTHLIKTRGQQVTLRCSSQSGHNTVSWYQQALGQGPQFIFQYYREEENGRGNFPPRFSGLQFPNYSSELNVNALELDDSALYLCASSLDRGRRTEAFFGQGTRLTVV.

This clone was detected once. The chain is built from TRBV10-3 and TRBJ1-5; 11 nucleotides line up with TRBD1. Germline V gives CDR1 ENHRY, CDR2 SYGVKD. The CDR3 spans 18 residues. V lost 10 bases, J lost 0 bases, and 14 bases stayed unmatched. The CDR3 loop reads CATKSWDRGGDSNQPQHF. The CDR3 coding sequence is TGTGCCACCAAATCATGGGACAGGGGGGGGGATAGCAATCAGCCCCAGCATTTT.

The V call is TRBV5-1, the J call TRBJ2-3, with 12 bases aligning to TRBD2. V lost 1 base, J lost 4 bases, and 7 bases stayed unmatched. Germline V gives CDR1 SGHRS, CDR2 YFSETQ. CDR3 size: 17 residues. CDR3 sequence: CASSLPLAGGQSDTQYF. The CDR3 DNA reads as TGCGCCAGCAGCTTGCCCCTAGCGGGGGGGCAGTCAGATACGCAGTATTTT. Combining the CDR3 with reference TRBV5-1 and TRBJ2-3 gives the whole variable domain KAGVTQTPRYLIKTRGQQVTLSCSPISGHRSVSWYQQTPGQGLQFLFEYFSETQRNKGNFPGRFSGRQFSNSRSEMNVSTLELGDSALYLCASSLPLAGGQSDTQYFGPGTRLTVL.